This T cell receptor beta chain was captured by sequencing in a study of cytomegalovirus exposure and HLA in healthy donors (dated by TCRdb to 2016 to 2017). Study-level background: In an earlier analysis of approximately 640 of the donors, 276 Gb of sequence data and roughly 100 million unique TCR beta sequences from 150 million to 200 million T cells were reported. About 310 gigabases of sequencing data and tens of millions of unique TCR sequences were included in an early release covering around 600 HLA-typed donors. Among the roughly 400 genotyped donors, approximately 77% belonged to the genetic ancestry cluster associated with self-reported Caucasian donors. The study aimed to test whether cataloging public T cell receptors could reveal signatures of past pathogen exposure. The study profiled the T cell repertoires of fewer than 850 subjects by immunosequencing and related them to cytomegalovirus serostatus. A separate validation cohort of over a hundred different subjects was used in addition to the 666-subject first cohort. The study combined high-throughput TCR immunosequencing, statistical association of individual TCRs with disease status, and machine learning to predict cytomegalovirus infection status. A later analysis re-analyzed previously published TCR beta repertoires from approximately 670 donors and added high-resolution HLA genotyping to study TCR occurrence patterns. Rather than drawing on any new phenotypic data, the later analysis identified candidate immune exposures from TCR beta sequences and the way those sequences occurred across donors. An earlier analysis of more than 450 of the donors used high-throughput TCR beta sequencing to judge whether each TCR beta V gene segment behaved as functional or pseudogenic. Donor age, sex, ethnicity and CMV serostatus were compiled together with the repertoire data. A later genetic analysis used genome-wide SNP genotypes for about 55% of the 666 donors, treating that subset as a discovery cohort. Every repertoire in the discovery cohort had been generated on one and the same sequencing platform. Class I and class II HLA loci were covered by the typing at four-digit resolution. Typing coverage varied by locus: about 629-640 donors for A, B, C, DRB1 and DQB1; approximately 500 for DQA1; 600 to 610 for DPA1; approximately 470 for DPB1. Five DR-DQ haplotypes were handled as single units for association and clustering because linkage in the cohort was strong. Among 398 genotyped donors of the cohort, an average of roughly 230,000 unique TCR beta nucleotide sequences was sequenced per donor, of which 15% to 20% were non-productive. Overall results and qualifications from the work: Because HLA typing was missing for some donors at each locus, association tests included only the typed subset. The study listed 164 TCR beta chains as associated with cytomegalovirus. Compared with the roughly 600-donor mean, donors in an Asian-associated ancestry cluster had fewer N-insertions in productive TCRs, according to a later genetic analysis. Correlated functional status among segregating V segments might be attributable to linkage disequilibrium, but an unknown experimental factor could not be ruled out. A further reported finding was that TCR beta sequences accurately predicted the HLA-A and HLA-B alleles for most subjects in the first cohort. CMV serostatus was the only immune exposure information available for the cohort. Several of the top co-occurrence clusters appeared to be linked to parvovirus B19, influenza, CMV and Epstein-Barr virus, according to a later analysis. According to the authors, the approach could potentially be generalized to other disease states and immunological phenotypes. In a later analysis, the rate of TCR association differed among HLA loci, with DRB1 alleles having the most associated TCRs and HLA-C alleles having the fewest. In vitro tests confirmed that a few of the cytomegalovirus-associated TCR beta chains recognize cytomegalovirus antigens. Across donors, most TCR sequences were observed very rarely, whereas some public TCRs were present in many individuals. The cohort was sequenced for TCR beta chains only, and without alpha or paired-chain data the features that could be detected were limited. In a later analysis, around 17,000 TCR beta sequences were associated with specific HLA alleles at a false discovery rate of 0.05. According to a later analysis, most CMV-associated TCR beta chains appeared to be HLA-restricted, and the HLA associations seemed to be driven largely by CMV exposure. The sequencing pipeline was judged likely to have produced a cluster of highly shared sequence variants as a technical artifact. The 87-base-pair reads could not distinguish some IMGT-functional V segments, including TRBV6-2 and TRBV6-3, so those segments were excluded. In a later analysis, HLA-associated TCR beta chains showed more clonal expansion and lower generation probabilities than non-associated chains that were equally common. Strong co-occurrence of HLA alleles, especially DR and DQ, made assigning TCR associations to individual alleles difficult. Cytomegalovirus status was reported to be diagnosed by the classifier with high specificity and sensitivity in both the original and validation cohorts. In a later genetic analysis, a missense DCLRE1C variant was associated with V-gene and J-gene trimming of TCR beta chains, and the association was replicated in an independent cohort. The presence/absence analyses assumed that sequencing depth was roughly uniform across donors, and that assumption may not be true. The earlier analysis of some 560 of the donors excluded 15 to 20 rarely observed V segments, including chromosome 9 orphons, because counts were too low. An earlier analysis of approximately 540 of the donors showed that most TCR beta V segments appeared in productive rearrangements either about 87% or about 30% of the time, which broadly matched IMGT annotations.

The cohort was made up of 666 healthy bone marrow donors. At the time of sampling, every cohort member was nominally healthy, though immune exposures that went unrecorded were likely present. The donor was CMV seropositive and was included in the group of 250 to 300 seropositive cohort members. A peripheral blood sample was collected from each donor, and TCR beta sequencing was performed on peripheral blood mononuclear cells. The Qiagen DNeasy Blood Extraction Kit was used to extract genomic DNA from the blood cell samples. In the case of this clone: Its target antigen remains unknown. No base quality information exists; no much larger clone differs at one position.

Preparation of the library involved the immunoSEQ multiplex PCR assay. The multiplex PCR relied on a mix of 60 forward primers for TCR Vbeta segments and 13 reverse primers for TCR Jbeta segments. A multiplex PCR assay on genomic DNA amplified the CDR3 region of rearranged TCR beta genes. On the Illumina HiSeq System, the amplified TCR beta libraries were sequenced as 87-base-pair reads. On the study's bioinformatics: Across the roughly 700 repertoires, a later analysis counted tens of millions of unique TCR beta chains, approximately 10 million of which were shared by at least two donors. A nearest-neighbor algorithm error-corrected the raw reads and collapsed the reads into unique sequences, merging closely related sequences to remove PCR and sequencing errors. Alignment of CDR3 sequences to IMGT reference sequences was used to assign V, D and J gene segments. Each retained sequence needed at least a six-nucleotide match to both a V gene segment and a J gene segment. A rearrangement counted as productive if the CDR3 had no stop codons and remained in frame with V and J, and every other rearrangement counted as non-productive. Following IMGT convention, CDR3 was defined as the stretch from the second conserved V-encoded cysteine to the conserved J-encoded phenylalanine. The earlier analysis of about 530 of the donors excluded any sequence lacking an unambiguous match to a single V gene segment. An earlier analysis of several hundred of the donors classified V segments as functional when productive rearrangements were above 56.7% and as segregating when the standard deviation between donors was above 5%. A statistical classification framework was developed to diagnose cytomegalovirus status using the catalog of TCR beta chain sequences. A later analysis assigned V and J genes by comparing TCR nucleotide sequences with IMGT/GENE-DB human TR gene sequences. The TCRdist pipeline was used in a later analysis to assign CDR3 sequences and most-parsimonious VDJ recombination scenarios. In a later analysis, each TCR beta chain was defined by its CDR3 amino acid sequence together with its V-gene family, and reads without a unique V-gene family were excluded. A later analysis removed several hundred highly shared, low-generation-probability nucleotide sequences to deal with suspected cross-contamination and a sequencing artifact. A later analysis calculated a clonal expansion index for each public chain from normalized within-repertoire ranks of inferred template counts. In a later analysis, generation probabilities were computed using a VDJ recombination model fitted to out-of-frame rearrangements, and the results were checked against IGoR. In a later analysis, hypergeometric tests were used to score TCR-TCR, TCR-HLA and TCR-CMV co-occurrence, with a repertoire-size bias correction applied to TCR pairs. False discovery rates were estimated in a later analysis by permuting HLA or CMV assignments 20 times. In a later analysis, co-occurring TCRs were grouped using DBSCAN, and TCRdist sequence similarity was added for clustering within HLA-allele-positive subsets. For co-occurrence clustering, repertoires with fewer than 30,000 or more than 120,000 public chains were excluded, along with four or five repertoires with anomalous nucleotide sharing. The source is immuneACCESS, and TCRdb retained only in-frame sequences with V and J called. Part of the clones is not carried over; for the studies checked, unresolved V genes explain less than half of this, and the remainder is unexplained. V and J calls and clone size follow that table, whereas D and trimming were derived from the DNA. In this sample the table shows about 240,000 clones, 82% of which occur a single time. Roughly 5% of the sample comes from the top ten.

The CDR3 starts with the cysteine, ends with the phenylalanine, and has 14 residues. The read is trimmed to its CDR3 DNA, 42 bases read in frame from base 1. In the germline V gene (reference sequence), CDR1 corresponds to SGHNT and CDR2 to YYREEE. V is pared back by 4 bases and J by 2 bases, with 12 bases lying between the germline termini. The sample taken for sequencing was PBMCs. The chain uses TRBV5-4 and TRBJ2-5; D gene: possibly TRBD1, on 6 matching bases. The clonotype originates from a woman between 35 and 50 years old in good health and CMV-seropositive. This receptor carries the CDR3 CASSVPGVQETQYF. In nucleotides, the sequence is TGTGCCAGCAGCGTTCCAGGGGTTCAAGAGACCCAGTACTTC.